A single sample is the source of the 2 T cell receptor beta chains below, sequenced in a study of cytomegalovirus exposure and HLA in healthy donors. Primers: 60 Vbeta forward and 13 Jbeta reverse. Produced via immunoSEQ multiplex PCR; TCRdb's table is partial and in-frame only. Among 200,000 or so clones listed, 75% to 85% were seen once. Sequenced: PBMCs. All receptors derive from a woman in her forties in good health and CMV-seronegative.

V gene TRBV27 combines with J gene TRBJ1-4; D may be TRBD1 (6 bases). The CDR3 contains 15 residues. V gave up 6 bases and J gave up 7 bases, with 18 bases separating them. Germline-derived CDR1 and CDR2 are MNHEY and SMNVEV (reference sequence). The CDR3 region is CASRARGGKGEKLFF. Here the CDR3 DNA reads TGTGCCAGCAGAGCTAGGGGGGGCAAGGGTGAAAAACTGTTTTTT.

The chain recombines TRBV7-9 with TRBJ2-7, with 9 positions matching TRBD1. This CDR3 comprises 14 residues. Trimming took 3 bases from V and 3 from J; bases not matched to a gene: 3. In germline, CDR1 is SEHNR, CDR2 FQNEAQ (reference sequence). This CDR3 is CASSFRDRVYEQYF. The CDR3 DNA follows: TGTGCCAGCAGCTTCCGGGACAGGGTCTACGAGCAGTACTTC.